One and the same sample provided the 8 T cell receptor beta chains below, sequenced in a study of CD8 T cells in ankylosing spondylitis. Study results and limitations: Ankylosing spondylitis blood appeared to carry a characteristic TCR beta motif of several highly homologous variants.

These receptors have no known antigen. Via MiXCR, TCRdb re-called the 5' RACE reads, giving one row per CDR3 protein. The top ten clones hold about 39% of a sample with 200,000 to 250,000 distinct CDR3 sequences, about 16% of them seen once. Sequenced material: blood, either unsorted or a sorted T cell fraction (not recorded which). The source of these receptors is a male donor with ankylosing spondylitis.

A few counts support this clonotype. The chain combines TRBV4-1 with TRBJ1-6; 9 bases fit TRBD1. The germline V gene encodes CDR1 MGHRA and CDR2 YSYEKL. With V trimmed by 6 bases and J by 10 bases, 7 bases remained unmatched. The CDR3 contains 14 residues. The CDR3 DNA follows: TGCGCCAGCAGTCCCGGGACAGGGTACTCACCCCTCCACTTT. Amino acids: CASSPGTGYSPLHF.

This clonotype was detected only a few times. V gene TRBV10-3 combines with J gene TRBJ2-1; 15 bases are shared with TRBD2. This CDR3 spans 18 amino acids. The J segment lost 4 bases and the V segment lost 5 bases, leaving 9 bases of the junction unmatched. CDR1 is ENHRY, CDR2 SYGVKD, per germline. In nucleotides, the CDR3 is TGTGCCATCAGTCAAGGGGGACTAGCGGGAGGACCGTACAATGAGCAGTTCTTC. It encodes CAISQGGLAGGPYNEQFF.

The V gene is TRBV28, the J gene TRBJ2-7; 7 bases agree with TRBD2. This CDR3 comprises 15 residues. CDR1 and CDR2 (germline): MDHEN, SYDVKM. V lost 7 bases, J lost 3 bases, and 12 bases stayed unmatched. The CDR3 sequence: CASTPSVAGNYEQYF. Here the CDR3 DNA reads TGTGCCAGCACCCCCTCTGTAGCGGGCAACTACGAGCAGTACTTC.

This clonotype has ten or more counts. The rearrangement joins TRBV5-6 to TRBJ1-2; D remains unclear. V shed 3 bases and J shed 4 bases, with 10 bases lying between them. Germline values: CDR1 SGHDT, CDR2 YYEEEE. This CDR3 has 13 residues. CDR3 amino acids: CASSSPSVYGYTF. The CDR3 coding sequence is TGTGCCAGCAGCTCCCCTTCCGTCTATGGCTACACCTTC.

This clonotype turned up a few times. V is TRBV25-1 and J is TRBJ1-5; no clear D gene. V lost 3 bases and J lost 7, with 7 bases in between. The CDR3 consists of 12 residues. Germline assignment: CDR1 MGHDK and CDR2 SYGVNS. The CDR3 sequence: CASSDGKQPQHF. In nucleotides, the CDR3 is TGTGCCAGCAGTGATGGTAAACAGCCCCAGCATTTT.

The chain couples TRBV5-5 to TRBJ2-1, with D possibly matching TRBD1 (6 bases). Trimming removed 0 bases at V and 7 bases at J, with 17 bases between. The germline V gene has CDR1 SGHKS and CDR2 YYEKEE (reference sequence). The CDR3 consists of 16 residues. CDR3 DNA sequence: TGTGCCAGCAGCTTGGTAGCCTGGGGGCCAGGAAATGAGCAGTTCTTC. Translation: CASSLVAWGPGNEQFF.

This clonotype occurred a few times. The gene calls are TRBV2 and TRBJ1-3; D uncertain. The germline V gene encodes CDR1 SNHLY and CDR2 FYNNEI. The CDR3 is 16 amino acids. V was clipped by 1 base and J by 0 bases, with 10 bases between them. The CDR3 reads CASSEGHQYSGNTIYF. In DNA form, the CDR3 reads TGTGCCAGCAGTGAAGGGCACCAATACTCTGGAAACACCATATATTTT.

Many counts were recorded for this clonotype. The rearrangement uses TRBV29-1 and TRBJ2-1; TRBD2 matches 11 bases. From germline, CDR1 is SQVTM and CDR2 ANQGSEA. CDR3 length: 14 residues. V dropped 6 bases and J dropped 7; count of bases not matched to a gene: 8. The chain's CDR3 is CSVEGTSGLNEQFF. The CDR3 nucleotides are TGCAGCGTCGAGGGGACTAGCGGCTTGAATGAGCAGTTCTTC.